What follows are 15 T cell receptor beta chains derived from one specimen sequenced in a study of blood T cell repertoires in COVID-19 (dated by TCRdb to 2020 to 2021). The library was produced with the immunoSEQ multiplex PCR assay. TCRdb obtained this table from immuneACCESS and retained in-frame rearrangements with V and J assigned. These tables miss some clones; where compared with another copy, unresolved V genes account for less than half of the shortfall, and the remainder is unexplained. This sample gives about 150,000 clones in total; around 83% of them show up just once. The top ten clonotypes cover about 29% of the sample. Specimen: peripheral blood. Every receptor here comes from a woman between 55 and 75 years old with acute or convalescent COVID-19.

The V gene is TRBV30, the J gene TRBJ1-2, with 7 positions matching TRBD1. This CDR3 comprises 13 residues. Losses at the gene ends were 6 bases for V and 2 bases for J; bases not matched to a gene: 6. CDR1 is GTSNPN and CDR2 is SVGIG in the germline V gene (reference sequence). CDR3 DNA sequence: TGTGCCTGTTCCAGGGGGGAGAACTATGGCTACACCTTC. Translating it yields CACSRGENYGYTF.

This clone appeared once. The V gene is TRBV19, the J gene TRBJ2-3, with D perhaps matching TRBD1 (6 bases). The V end was cut by 6 bases, the J end by 1 base, with 11 bases between. This CDR3 contains 14 residues. CDR1 is LNHDA and CDR2 is SQIVND in the germline V gene (reference sequence). The CDR3 reads CASSQTGGTDTQYF. The CDR3 coding sequence is TGTGCCAGTAGCCAGACAGGCGGCACAGATACGCAGTATTTT.

V and J are TRBV27 and TRBJ1-4, with a possible D match to TRBD1 (5 bases). The ends were cut back, 1 base at V and 7 bases at J, with 10 bases in the middle. CDR3 length: 14 residues. Looked up from germline, CDR1 is MNHEY and CDR2 is SMNVEV (reference sequence). The CDR3 DNA follows: TGTGCCAGCAGTTTATGGCAGGGAGGTGAAAAACTGTTTTTT. Residues: CASSLWQGGEKLFF.

The rearrangement joins TRBV10-2 to TRBJ2-3; possibly TRBD2 for D (6 bases). CDR3 size: 14 residues. Trimming pared 5 bases from V and 2 bases from J, leaving 11 bases between. Germline V gene data show CDR1 as WSHSY and CDR2 as SAAADI. In DNA, the CDR3 is TGCGCCAGCAGTACCGCGGGATTCACAGATACGCAGTATTTT. Translated, it gives CASSTAGFTDTQYF.

This clone was detected only a few times. CDR3 in DNA: TGTGCCAGCAGCTCCGGACAGGGCTTCTATAATTCACCCCTCCACTTT. Amino acid sequence: CASSSGQGFYNSPLHF. This chain joins TRBV7-9 and TRBJ1-6; 8 bases line up with TRBD1. The CDR3 is made up of 16 amino acids. With V trimmed by 4 bases and J by 3 bases, 5 bases remained unmatched. CDR1 and CDR2 (germline): SEHNR, FQNEAQ (reference sequence).

The count of this clone is one. Written as DNA, the CDR3 is TGTGCCACCAGCAGAGACAGGGCACCCACTGAAGCTTTCTTT. Its translation is CATSRDRAPTEAFF. The chain combines TRBV15 with TRBJ1-1; D perhaps matches TRBD1 (5 bases). Trimming took off 0 bases at V and 4 bases at J, with 9 bases between the two ends. The CDR3 length is 14 residues. Germline CDR1 LNHNV, CDR2 YYDKDF (reference sequence).

This chain links TRBV4-1 with TRBJ2-1; 8 nucleotides line up with TRBD2. The V and J ends lost 6 bases and 10 bases, in that order; junction bases with no gene match: 11. Per the germline V gene, CDR1 is MGHRA and CDR2 is YSYEKL. The CDR3 is made up of 14 amino acids. The CDR3 bases are TGCGCCAGCAGACCTACCGGGACTAGTAACGAGCAGTTCTTC. It encodes CASRPTGTSNEQFF.

V usage is TRBV28 and J usage is TRBJ1-1; perhaps TRBD1 as D (5 bases). The V and J ends lost 8 bases and 1 base respectively, with 17 bases between them. This CDR3 region has 15 residues. Germline V gene data show CDR1 as MDHEN and CDR2 as SYDVKM. CDR3 nucleotides: TGTGCCAGCGGTCTTTACGGGGGGGAGAACACTGAAGCTTTCTTT. Encoded protein: CASGLYGGENTEAFF.

The chain combines TRBV28 with TRBJ1-5; unclear D gene. Germline V gene lookup returns CDR1 MDHEN and CDR2 SYDVKM. The length of the CDR3 is 12 residues. V dropped 7 bases and J dropped 7 bases, with 11 bases sitting between them. CDR3 sequence: CASTASRQPQHF. For the CDR3, the DNA is TGTGCCAGCACCGCGTCGCGGCAGCCCCAGCATTTT.

This sequence joins TRBV6-1 and TRBJ1-5, with a weak D call TRBD1 (6 bases). V was clipped by 3 bases and J by 3 bases, with 18 bases between them. From germline, CDR1 is MNHNS and CDR2 SASEGT. This CDR3 is 17 amino acids long. The CDR3 bases are TGTGCCAGCAGTGAGGCTTCAGGACAGATAATCAATCAGCCCCAGCATTTT. It encodes CASSEASGQIINQPQHF.

V gene TRBV20-1 combines with J gene TRBJ1-1, with a tentative D call TRBD1 (6 bases). Germline values: CDR1 DFQATT, CDR2 SNEGSKA (reference sequence). CDR3 length: 11 amino acids. V lost 1 base to trimming and J lost 10 bases, with 10 bases between them. CDR3 region: CSARGQAGAFF. Here the CDR3 DNA reads TGCAGTGCTAGAGGACAGGCGGGAGCTTTCTTT.

The chain is built from TRBV23-1 and TRBJ2-7, with D possibly being TRBD1 (6 bases). TRBV23-1 is sorted into the ORF group, with uncertain function. Trimming shortened V by 0 bases and J by 5 bases, and 20 bases separated the two germline ends. The CDR3 runs to 17 residues. The CDR3 bases are TGCGCCAGCAGTCAATCCCTGAGACAGGTCAGGTGTCACGAGCAGTACTTC. It codes for CASSQSLRQVRCHEQYF.

The rearrangement joins TRBV5-1 to TRBJ2-2; 7 nucleotides agree with TRBD1. V lost 4 bases to trimming and J lost 2 bases; unmatched junction nucleotides: 5. CDR1 and CDR2 from the germline V gene are SGHRS and YFSETQ. This CDR3 has 15 amino acids. CDR3 nucleotides: TGCGCCAGCAGCATCGGGACAGCCAACACCGGGGAGCTGTTTTTT. This sequence encodes CASSIGTANTGELFF.

This rearrangement joins TRBV19 to TRBJ1-5; D is possibly TRBD1 (6 bases). The germline V gene has CDR1 LNHDA and CDR2 SQIVND (reference sequence). The CDR3 contains 14 residues. V dropped 5 bases and J dropped 4 bases, with 12 bases sitting between them. CDR3 nucleotide sequence: TGTGCCAGTAGTGTCAGGGGAGGGAATCAGCCCCAGCATTTT. Amino acid sequence: CASSVRGGNQPQHF.

The V gene is TRBV11-2, the J gene TRBJ2-3, with D perhaps TRBD2 (5 bases). CDR1 is SGHAT and CDR2 is FQNNGV in the germline V gene. Trimming removed 5 bases at V and 4 bases at J, with 25 bases between. This CDR3 spans 18 amino acids. CDR3 bases: TGTGCCAGCAGCCCCCGAGGGTCGACTTTAGCGTTCGCAGATACGCAGTATTTT. This gives the protein CASSPRGSTLAFADTQYF.